The T cell receptor beta chain under discussion was sequenced for a study of T cell changes during pregnancy in multiple sclerosis. Generated by immunoSEQ multiplex PCR, the TCRdb table keeps only in-frame clones and is missing some. The sample carries approximately 30,000 clones, roughly 86% recorded once. The CDR3 extends over 14 amino acids. Germline V gives CDR1 SEHNR, CDR2 FQNEAQ (reference sequence). V lost 1 base and J 7 bases, leaving 11 bases between the germline ends. The sample consisted of CD8+ T cells from peripheral blood mononuclear cells, taken in the first trimester of pregnancy. This TCR was sampled from a female donor with multiple sclerosis, enrolled in a pregnancy study. The gene calls are TRBV7-9 and TRBJ1-5, with D possibly being TRBD1 (6 bases). Here the CDR3 reads CASSLGGGWQPQHF. The CDR3 nucleotides read TGTGCCAGCAGCTTAGGGGGGGGCTGGCAGCCCCAGCATTTT.